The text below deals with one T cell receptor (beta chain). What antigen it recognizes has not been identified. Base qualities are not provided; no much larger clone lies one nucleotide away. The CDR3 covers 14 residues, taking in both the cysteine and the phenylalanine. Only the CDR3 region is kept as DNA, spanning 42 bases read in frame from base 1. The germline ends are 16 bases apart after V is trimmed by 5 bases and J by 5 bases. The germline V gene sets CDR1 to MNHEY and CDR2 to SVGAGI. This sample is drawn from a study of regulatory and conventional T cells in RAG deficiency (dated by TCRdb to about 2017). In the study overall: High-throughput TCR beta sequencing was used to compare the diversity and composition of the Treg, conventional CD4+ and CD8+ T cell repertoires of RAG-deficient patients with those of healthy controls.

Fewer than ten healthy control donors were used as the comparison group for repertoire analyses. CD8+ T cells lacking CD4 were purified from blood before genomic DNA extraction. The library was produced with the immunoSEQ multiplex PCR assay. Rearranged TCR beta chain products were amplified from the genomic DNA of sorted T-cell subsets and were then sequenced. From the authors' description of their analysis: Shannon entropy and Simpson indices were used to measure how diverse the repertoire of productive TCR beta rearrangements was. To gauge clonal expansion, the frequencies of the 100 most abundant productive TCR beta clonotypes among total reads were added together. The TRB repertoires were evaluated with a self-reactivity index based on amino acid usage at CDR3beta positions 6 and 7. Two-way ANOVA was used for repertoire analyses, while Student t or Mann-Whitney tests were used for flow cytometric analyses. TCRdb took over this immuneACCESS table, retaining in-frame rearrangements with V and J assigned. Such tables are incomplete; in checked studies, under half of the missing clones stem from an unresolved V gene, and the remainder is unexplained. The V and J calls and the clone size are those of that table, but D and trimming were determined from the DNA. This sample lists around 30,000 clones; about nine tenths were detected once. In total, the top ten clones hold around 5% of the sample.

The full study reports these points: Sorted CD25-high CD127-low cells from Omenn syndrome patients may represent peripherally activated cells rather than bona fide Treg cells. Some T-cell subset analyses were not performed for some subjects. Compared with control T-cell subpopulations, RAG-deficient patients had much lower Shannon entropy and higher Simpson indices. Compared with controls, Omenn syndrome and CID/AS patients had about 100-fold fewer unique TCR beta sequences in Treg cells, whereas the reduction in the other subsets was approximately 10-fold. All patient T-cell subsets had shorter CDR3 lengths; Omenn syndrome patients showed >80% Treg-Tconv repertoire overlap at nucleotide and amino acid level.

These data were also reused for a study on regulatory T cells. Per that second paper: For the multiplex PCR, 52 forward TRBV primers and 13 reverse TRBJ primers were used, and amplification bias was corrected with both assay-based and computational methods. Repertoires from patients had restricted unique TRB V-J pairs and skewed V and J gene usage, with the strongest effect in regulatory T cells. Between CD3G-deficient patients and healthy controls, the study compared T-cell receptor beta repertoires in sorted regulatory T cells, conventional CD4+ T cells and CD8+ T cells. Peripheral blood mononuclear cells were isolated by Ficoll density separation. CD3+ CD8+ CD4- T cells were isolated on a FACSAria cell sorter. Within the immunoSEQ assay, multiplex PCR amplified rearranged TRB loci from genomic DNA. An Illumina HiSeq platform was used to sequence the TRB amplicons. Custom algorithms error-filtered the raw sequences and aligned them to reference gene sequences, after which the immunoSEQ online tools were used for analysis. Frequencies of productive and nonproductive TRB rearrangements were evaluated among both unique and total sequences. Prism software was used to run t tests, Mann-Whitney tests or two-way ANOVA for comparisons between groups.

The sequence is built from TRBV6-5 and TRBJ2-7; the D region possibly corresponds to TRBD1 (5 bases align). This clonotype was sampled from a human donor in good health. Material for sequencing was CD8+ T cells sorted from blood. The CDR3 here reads CASSGPREGDEQYF. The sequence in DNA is TGTGCCAGCAGTGGTCCCAGGGAAGGGGACGAGCAGTACTTC.